This T cell receptor (beta chain) is from a study of PD-L1 blockade in urothelial cancer. Background on the study: The year 2014 saw patients start atezolizumab, 1,200 mg intravenously every 3 weeks. Across blood samples, T cells had a median count of about 150,000.

V was trimmed by 3 bases and J by 6 bases, leaving 12 bases between them. The germline gives CDR1 SEHNR, CDR2 FQNEAQ (reference sequence). The CDR3 sequence is 14 residues long. Time point reported: pretreatment peripheral blood. Locally advanced or metastatic urothelial carcinoma affected all patients. Each PCR reaction had synthetic TCR analog templates spiked into it. TCRdb keeps only in-frame clones here, not all; method: immunoSEQ multiplex PCR. Found here are tens of thousands of clones, 80% to 90% of them singletons; the top ten hold 6.8%. This receptor was obtained from a man in his 60s with urothelial cancer. Material: PBMCs, obtained around atezolizumab (anti-PD-L1) treatment. The gene calls are TRBV7-9 and TRBJ2-1; D unresolved. The chain's CDR3 is CASSLSRVGNEQFF. The CDR3 DNA reads as TGTGCCAGCAGCTTGAGCCGGGTAGGCAATGAGCAGTTCTTC.